Below, 7 T cell receptor beta chains from the same sample are listed, as sequenced in a study of lymphopenia after photon versus proton radiotherapy (dated by TCRdb to between 2018 and 2020). Library preparation employed the immunoSEQ multiplex PCR assay. The immuneACCESS repertoire file appears here via TCRdb, limited to in-frame rearrangements. These files lack a portion of the clones; in checked studies, under half of the deficit traces to unresolved V genes, and the cause of the others is not known. The sample table shows some 25,000 clones, and roughly 90% are seen once. The top ten clones comprise around 0.81% of the sample. Specimen: peripheral blood, collected from a patient treated with photon-based radiotherapy. These receptors all stem from a woman in her 50s with cholangiocarcinoma.

The chain couples TRBV2 to TRBJ1-2; 8 nucleotides match TRBD1. The CDR3 runs 14 residues. Germline CDR1 reads SNHLY; CDR2 reads FYNNEI. Trimming took 9 bases from V and 3 from J; bases not matched to a gene: 9. The CDR3 bases are TGTGCCAGAGGACAGGGAGTCGGCTACTATGGCTACACCTTC. It yields the protein CARGQGVGYYGYTF. Full variable domain (remainder filled in from reference TRBV2 and TRBJ1-2): EPEVTQTPSHQVTQMGQEVILRCVPISNHLYFYWYRQILGQKVEFLVSFYNNEISEKSEIFDDQFSVERPDGSNFTLKIRSTKLEDSAMYFCARGQGVGYYGYTFGSGTRLTVV.

V and J are TRBV4-3 and TRBJ1-1; 8 bases are shared with TRBD1. Germline V gene lookup returns CDR1 LGHNA and CDR2 YSLEER. V was pared by 0 bases and J by 8 bases, with 5 bases of the junction left unmatched. The length of the CDR3 is 14 residues. CDR3 in amino acids: CASSQDWRDREAFF. CDR3 in DNA: TGCGCCAGCAGCCAAGATTGGAGGGACAGGGAAGCTTTCTTT.

The rearrangement uses TRBV11-2 and TRBJ1-2; TRBD1 aligns across 7 bases. From germline, CDR1 is SGHAT and CDR2 FQNNGV. The junction had 2 bases not matched to a gene; V was cut back by 0 bases and J by 7 bases. The CDR3 runs to 13 residues. The CDR3 nucleotides are TGTGCCAGCAGCTTAGAGGCAGGGGGTGGCTACACCTTC. Translation gives CASSLEAGGGYTF.

The chain uses TRBV2 and TRBJ1-5; D gene uncertain. The CDR3 loop spans 14 amino acids. Per the germline V gene, CDR1 is SNHLY and CDR2 is FYNNEI. The V end lost 7 bases, the J end lost 3 bases, and 13 bases lay between the germline ends. Here the CDR3 reads CASTQGPNNQPQHF. The CDR3, as DNA: TGTGCCAGCACCCAAGGGCCGAACAATCAGCCCCAGCATTTT.

The sample holds one count of this clone. A junction boundary mismatches the germline segment, possibly from a read error. DNA of the CDR3: TGTGCCAGGCTTCTGGTGCCCTTGTTTCCTATGAATTTT. Protein: CARLLVPLFPMNF. This sequence joins TRBV5-6 and TRBJ1-5, with D unresolved. Germline V CDR1 and CDR2: SGHDT, YYEEEE. The CDR3 consists of 13 residues.

V is TRBV19 and J is TRBJ1-1; D gene uncertain. Germline-derived CDR1 and CDR2 are LNHDA and SQIVND (reference sequence). V lost 9 bases, J lost 1 base, and 12 bases lay in between. CDR3 length: 13 amino acids. CDR3 region: CASRSDWNTEAFF. CDR3 coding DNA: TGTGCCAGCCGATCGGACTGGAACACTGAAGCTTTCTTT.

This clone was seen only a few times. The V and J genes are TRBV2 and TRBJ1-5; TRBD1 is a possible D gene (5 bases). V was shortened by 6 bases and J by 4 bases, with 13 bases between the two germline ends. Germline CDR1 is SNHLY and CDR2 is FYNNEI. This CDR3 is built from 14 residues. The CDR3 DNA reads TGTGCCAGCAGCGTCCAACAGGTTAATCAGCCCCAGCATTTT. Its protein is CASSVQQVNQPQHF.